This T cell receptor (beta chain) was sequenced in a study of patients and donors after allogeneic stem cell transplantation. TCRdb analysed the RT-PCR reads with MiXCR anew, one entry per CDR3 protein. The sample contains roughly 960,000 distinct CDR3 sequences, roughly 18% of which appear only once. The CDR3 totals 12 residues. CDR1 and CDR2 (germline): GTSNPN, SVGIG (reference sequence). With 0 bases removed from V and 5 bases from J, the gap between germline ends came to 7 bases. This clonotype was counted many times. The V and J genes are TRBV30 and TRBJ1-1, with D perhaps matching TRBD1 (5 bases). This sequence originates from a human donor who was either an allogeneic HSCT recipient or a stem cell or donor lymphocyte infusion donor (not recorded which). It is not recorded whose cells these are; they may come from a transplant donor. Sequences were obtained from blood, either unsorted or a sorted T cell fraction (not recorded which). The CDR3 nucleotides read TGTGCCTGGAGTGTCGGGGGGACTGAAGCTTTCTTT. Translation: CAWSVGGTEAFF.